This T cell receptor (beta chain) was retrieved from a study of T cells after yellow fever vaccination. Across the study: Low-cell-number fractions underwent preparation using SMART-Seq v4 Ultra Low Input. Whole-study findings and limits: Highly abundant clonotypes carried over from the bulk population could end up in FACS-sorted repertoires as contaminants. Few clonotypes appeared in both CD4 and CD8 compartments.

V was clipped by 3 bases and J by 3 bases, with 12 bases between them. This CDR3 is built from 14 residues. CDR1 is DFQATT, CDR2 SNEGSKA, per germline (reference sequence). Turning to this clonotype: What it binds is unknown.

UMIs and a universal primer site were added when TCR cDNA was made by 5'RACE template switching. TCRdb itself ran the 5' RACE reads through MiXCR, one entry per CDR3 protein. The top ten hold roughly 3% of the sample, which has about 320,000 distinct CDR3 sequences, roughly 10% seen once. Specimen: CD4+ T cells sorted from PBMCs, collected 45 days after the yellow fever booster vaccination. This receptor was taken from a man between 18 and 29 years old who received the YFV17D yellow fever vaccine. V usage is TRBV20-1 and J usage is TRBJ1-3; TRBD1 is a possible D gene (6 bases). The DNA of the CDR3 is TGCAGTGCTAGGCGGGGGGCGTATGGAAACACCATATATTTT. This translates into CSARRGAYGNTIYF.